The T cell receptor beta chain described here comes from a study of T cell responses to AZD1222 COVID-19 vaccine. V lost 3 bases and J lost 2; bases outside the gene matches: 3. Per the germline V gene, CDR1 is SQVTM and CDR2 is ANQGSEA. The CDR3 sequence is 13 residues long. Only in-frame clones appear in the TCRdb table, and some are missing; sequencing was by immunoSEQ multiplex PCR. Here the sample spans tens of thousands of clones, approximately 88% being singletons. This TCR came from an adult who received the AZD1222 COVID-19 vaccine. The sample in question was peripheral blood, obtained 28 days after the second AZD1222 dose. The chain joins TRBV29-1 to TRBJ2-7; 8 bases match TRBD1. CDR3 nucleotides: TGCAGCGTTGAGGGACAGGCCACCTACGAGCAGTACTTC. Its translation: CSVEGQATYEQYF.